The rows below give T cell receptor beta chains drawn from one sample of a study of human T cells and chemical hapten exposure. Each CDR3 protein gets one entry after TCRdb re-called the RACE reads with MiXCR. The table records under 110,000 distinct CDR3 sequences, 9.5% to 15% of them present only once. Sequenced here: whole blood, sampled in connection with sensitization to the hapten diphenylcyclopropenone (DPC). Receptors were obtained from a woman in her 50s with alopecia areata. Some clones in this sample may be carry-over from other donors' samples. CDR3s include the opening cysteine and the closing phenylalanine or tryptophan. Each record gives: J gene, V gene, D gene, clone size, CDR3 DNA, CDR3 protein. A D gene is named only where the DNA matches it firmly. For some rows the clone size is stated as once, few or many, or as a class when expanded; others skip it.

J gene: TRBJ1-2; V gene: TRBV9; D gene: TRBD1; clone size: NA; CDR3 DNA: TGTGCCAGCAGCGTAGGGGAGCCCAGGGGGTTCTACACCTTC; CDR3 protein: CASSVGEPRGFYTF
J gene: TRBJ2-7; V gene: TRBV28; D gene: TRBD1; clone size: NA; CDR3 DNA: TGTGCCAGCAGTCGAATCCAACCGGGACAGGGTCGGCACGAGCAGTACTTC; CDR3 protein: CASSRIQPGQGRHEQYF
J gene: TRBJ2-2; V gene: TRBV6-6; D gene: NA; clone size: few; CDR3 DNA: TGTGCCAGCAGTTCCCTAGGGTCCGGGGAGCTGTTTTTT; CDR3 protein: CASSSLGSGELFF
J gene: TRBJ2-3; V gene: TRBV7-6; D gene: NA; clone size: NA; CDR3 DNA: TGTGCCAGCAGCTCTTTCGGACGGGAAAGCACAGATACGCAGTATTTT; CDR3 protein: CASSSFGRESTDTQYF
J gene: TRBJ1-6; V gene: TRBV10-1; D gene: TRBD1; clone size: NA; CDR3 DNA: TGCGCCAGCAGCGGGGACAGCGCCGGTTCACCCCTCCACTTT; CDR3 protein: CASSGDSAGSPLHF
J gene: TRBJ1-4; V gene: TRBV7-2; D gene: NA; clone size: few; CDR3 DNA: TGTGCCAGCAGCTTTCATAAGGGCACTGAAAAACTGTTTTTT; CDR3 protein: CASSFHKGTEKLFF
J gene: TRBJ1-2; V gene: TRBV21-1; D gene: NA; clone size: NA; CDR3 DNA: TGTGCCAGCATGGGGACAGTACAACCACACTATGGCTACACCTTC; CDR3 protein: CASMGTVQPHYGYTF
J gene: TRBJ2-1; V gene: TRBV7-8; D gene: NA; clone size: NA; CDR3 DNA: TGTGCCAGCAGCTTAGCGGTACAGGAGAATGAGCAGTTCTTC; CDR3 protein: CASSLAVQENEQFF
J gene: TRBJ2-1; V gene: TRBV10-2; D gene: TRBD1; clone size: NA; CDR3 DNA: TGCGCCAGCAGTGAGATGGTCCAGGGGGCGAGGAATGAGCAGTTCTTC; CDR3 protein: CASSEMVQGARNEQFF
J gene: TRBJ1-2; V gene: TRBV24-1; D gene: TRBD1; clone size: many; CDR3 DNA: TGTGCCACCAGTGATTCCTTACAGGGGGCATATGGCTACACCTTC; CDR3 protein: CATSDSLQGAYGYTF
J gene: TRBJ2-3; V gene: TRBV18; D gene: NA; clone size: many; CDR3 DNA: TGTGCCAGCTCACCCAACACAGATACGCAGTATTTT; CDR3 protein: CASSPNTDTQYF
J gene: TRBJ1-2; V gene: TRBV28; D gene: NA; clone size: NA; CDR3 DNA: TGTGCCAGCAGTCCCAGCCAAGGCTATGGCTACACCTTC; CDR3 protein: CASSPSQGYGYTF
J gene: TRBJ1-6; V gene: TRBV27; D gene: NA; clone size: many; CDR3 DNA: TGTGCCAGCAGTTTATCGTCGACGCCAGGAGTAGGATCACCCCTCCACTTT; CDR3 protein: CASSLSSTPGVGSPLHF
J gene: TRBJ2-7; V gene: TRBV6-6; D gene: NA; clone size: NA; CDR3 DNA: TGTGCCAGCAGGGCGACTTCCGTCGCCTCCTACGAGCAGTACTTC; CDR3 protein: CASRATSVASYEQYF
J gene: TRBJ1-5; V gene: TRBV15; D gene: NA; clone size: few; CDR3 DNA: TGTGCCACCAGCAGTGACAGATTTAGCAATCAGCCCCAGCATTTT; CDR3 protein: CATSSDRFSNQPQHF
J gene: TRBJ1-1; V gene: TRBV11-2; D gene: NA; clone size: many; CDR3 DNA: TGTGCCAGCAGCTTAGTGAGGGGTACTGAAGCTTTCTTT; CDR3 protein: CASSLVRGTEAFF
J gene: TRBJ2-3; V gene: TRBV20-1; D gene: NA; clone size: few; CDR3 DNA: TGCAGTGCTAGAGTTCTGAGCACAGATACGCAGTATTTT; CDR3 protein: CSARVLSTDTQYF